Shown below are 12 T cell receptor beta chains from a single sample sequenced in a study of blood T cell repertoires in COVID-19. Assay: immunoSEQ multiplex PCR; the TCRdb copy retains only in-frame clones and omits some. The table shows about 440,000 clones, with about 90% occurring only once. Material: PBMCs or T cells enriched from blood (not recorded which). These receptors all stem from a man between 18 and 29 years old who had recovered from COVID-19.

The V and J genes are TRBV3-1 (or the pseudogene TRBV3-2) and TRBJ1-1; TRBD1 agrees at 9 bases. This CDR3 comprises 13 residues. CDR1 and CDR2 from the germline V gene are LGHDT and YNNKEL (reference sequence). The trim removed 8 bases at V and 6 bases at J, leaving 7 bases unmatched. DNA for the CDR3: TGTGCCAGCGCTGGACAGGGGATCGCTGAAGCTTTCTTT. Its protein is CASAGQGIAEAFF.

This clone came up a few times. This sample includes further DNA sequences coding for the same CDR3. The gene calls are TRBV29-1 and TRBJ2-1; TRBD1 matches at 10 bases. The CDR3 runs to 13 residues. V gave up 4 bases and J gave up 3 bases; unmatched junction bases: 0. Per the germline V gene, CDR1 is SQVTM and CDR2 is ANQGSEA. CDR3 residues: CSVGTGGYNEQFF. The DNA of the CDR3 is TGCAGCGTTGGGACAGGGGGCTACAATGAGCAGTTCTTC.

The chain uses TRBV21-1 and TRBJ1-2; the table names TRBD1, a call not compared with the DNA. TRBV21-1 is termed a pseudogene. The CDR3 sequence is 14 residues long. CDR3 coding DNA: TGTGCCAGCAGCACTAGACAGGTAACCTATGGCTACACCTTC. Protein sequence: CASSTRQVTYGYTF.

This chain links TRBV28 with TRBJ1-4; no clear D gene. V was trimmed by 2 bases and J by 4 bases, leaving 8 bases between them. The CDR3 length is 14 residues. The V gene's germline CDR1 is MDHEN and CDR2 SYDVKM. CDR3 protein: CASSLKGVNEKLFF. The CDR3 DNA reads as TGTGCCAGCAGTTTAAAGGGAGTTAATGAAAAACTGTTTTTT.

The J gene is TRBJ1-2, the V gene TRBV12-3 or TRBV12-4; 8 bases are a match to TRBD1. V shed 8 bases, J shed 4 bases, and the junction held 6 bases outside the gene matches. The CDR3 sequence is 13 residues long. The CDR3 reads CASRPTGGYGYTF. CDR3 DNA sequence: TGTGCCAGCCGGCCAACAGGGGGCTATGGCTACACCTTC.

The chain has TRBV4-1 and TRBJ1-2, with D possibly matching TRBD1 (5 bases). Germline loops: CDR1 MGHRA, CDR2 YSYEKL. The CDR3 is 15 amino acids. The V and J ends lost 4 bases and 1 base respectively, with 13 bases between them. The CDR3 nucleotides are TGCGCCAGCAGCCGAGAGGTACAGGTTAACTATGGCTACACCTTC. Translated: CASSREVQVNYGYTF.

The gene calls are TRBV18 and TRBJ1-2; tentatively, D is TRBD1 (6 bases). The CDR3 is made up of 14 amino acids. V lost 3 bases to trimming and J lost 4 bases, with 12 bases between them. CDR1 KGHSH and CDR2 LQKENI come from the germline V gene. CDR3 in amino acids: CASSPLLDSYGYTF. Here the CDR3 DNA reads TGTGCCAGCTCACCGCTCTTGGACAGCTATGGCTACACCTTC.

This clone showed up just once. The V and J genes are TRBV29-1 and TRBJ1-4, with TRBD1 as a possible D gene (5 bases). V gave up 5 bases and J gave up 0 bases, with 10 bases separating them. CDR3 length equals 14 residues. Germline CDR1 and CDR2: SQVTM and ANQGSEA. This CDR3 reads CSVYSGTTNEKLFF. The CDR3 DNA sequence: TGCAGCGTTTACTCAGGGACAACTAATGAAAAACTGTTTTTT.

V and J are TRBV5-4 and TRBJ2-6; 14 nucleotides align to TRBD2. The CDR3 sequence is 17 residues long. The V gene end was trimmed by 5 bases and the J gene end by 4 bases; junction bases not matched to a gene: 5. Germline V gene data show CDR1 as SGHNT and CDR2 as YYREEE (reference sequence). The CDR3 sequence: CASSRGLAGGGANVLTF. CDR3 nucleotides: TGTGCCAGCAGTCGAGGACTAGCGGGAGGCGGGGCCAACGTCCTGACTTTC.

This chain joins TRBV28 and TRBJ1-5; maybe TRBD1 (5 bases). Trimming pared 6 bases from V and 7 bases from J, leaving 10 bases between. The CDR3 extends over 12 amino acids. Germline CDR1 MDHEN, CDR2 SYDVKM. CDR3 sequence: CASRRGGQPQHF. The CDR3 region has the DNA TGTGCCAGCAGGAGGGGAGGGCAGCCCCAGCATTTT.

The chain employs TRBV14 and TRBJ2-5; weak D call: TRBD1 (5 bases). V gave up 0 bases and J gave up 7 bases, with 9 bases separating them. The CDR3 sequence is 13 residues long. The germline V gene encodes CDR1 SGHDN and CDR2 FVKESK. The CDR3 DNA is TGTGCCAGCAGCCAAGATCAGGGAACGACCCAGTACTTC. This gives the protein CASSQDQGTTQYF.

The rearrangement joins TRBV3-1 (or the pseudogene TRBV3-2) to TRBJ2-1, with D tentatively TRBD2 (5 bases). Germline V gene lookup returns CDR1 LGHDT and CDR2 YNNKEL (reference sequence). Deletions cut 1 base from V and 4 bases from J, with 8 bases between. This CDR3 is 14 amino acids long. The CDR3 spells CASSQAGSYNEQFF. The DNA of the CDR3 is TGTGCCAGCAGCCAAGCGGGGAGTTACAATGAGCAGTTCTTC.